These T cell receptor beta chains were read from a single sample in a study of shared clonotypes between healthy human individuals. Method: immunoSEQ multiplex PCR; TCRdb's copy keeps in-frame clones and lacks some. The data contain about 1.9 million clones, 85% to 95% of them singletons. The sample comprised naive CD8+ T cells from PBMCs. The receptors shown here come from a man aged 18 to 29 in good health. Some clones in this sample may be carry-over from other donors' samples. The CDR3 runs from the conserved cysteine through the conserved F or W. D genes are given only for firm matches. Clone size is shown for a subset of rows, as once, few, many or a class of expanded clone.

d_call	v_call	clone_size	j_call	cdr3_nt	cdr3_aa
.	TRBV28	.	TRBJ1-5	TGTGCCAGCAGCTCCTTCGACAGGTGGGAGGAAGGGCGGCCCCAGCATTTT	CASSSFDRWEEGRPQHF
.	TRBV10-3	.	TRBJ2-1	TGTGCCATCAGTGACCCAGGGTTTCGAGGGGATGAGCAGTTCTTC	CAISDPGFRGDEQFF
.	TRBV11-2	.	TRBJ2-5	TGTGCCAGCAGCTTAATGAGCGGAGGATTCCAAGAGACCCAGTACTTC	CASSLMSGGFQETQYF
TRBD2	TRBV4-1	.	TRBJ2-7	TGCGCCAGCAGCCCGCGGACTAGTTTCGCCTACGAGCAGTACTTC	CASSPRTSFAYEQYF
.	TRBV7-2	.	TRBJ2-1	TGTGCCAGCAGCTTATGGCCGGGAGCAATCCACAATGAGCAGTTCTTC	CASSLWPGAIHNEQFF
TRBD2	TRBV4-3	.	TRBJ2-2	TGCGCCAGCAGCCAAGGGCGGGGGTCGAACACCGGGGAGCTGTTTTTT	CASSQGRGSNTGELFF
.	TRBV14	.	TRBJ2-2	TGTGCCAGCAGCCAAGTATGGCACACCACCGGGGAGCTGTTTTTT	CASSQVWHTTGELFF
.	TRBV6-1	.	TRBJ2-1	TGTGCCAGCAGTGAGGGTCAAACCCCATACAATGAGCAGTTCTTC	CASSEGQTPYNEQFF
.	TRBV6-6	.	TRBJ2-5	TGTGCCAGCAGTCCCAGGGAGGAGGAGACCCAGTACTTC	CASSPREEETQYF
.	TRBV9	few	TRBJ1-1	TGTGCCAGCAGCATTACAACCGGTTCATTGAACACTGAAGCTTTCTTT	CASSITTGSLNTEAFF
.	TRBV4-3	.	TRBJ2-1	TGCGCCAGCAGCCAAGATGGAGAGTACAATGAGCAGTTCTTC	CASSQDGEYNEQFF
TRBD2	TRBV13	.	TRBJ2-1	TGTGCCAGCAGCCCAGGGGTAGCGGGGTACAATGAGCAGTTCTTC	CASSPGVAGYNEQFF
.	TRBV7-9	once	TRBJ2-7	TGTGCCAGCAGCTCCGGAGGCGAGGAGGGGGTATACGAGCAGTACTTC	CASSSGGEEGVYEQYF
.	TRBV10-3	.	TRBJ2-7	TGTGCCATCAGTGAGCCGGTTTTGGCCCCTTCACAGTACTTC	CAISEPVLAPSQYF
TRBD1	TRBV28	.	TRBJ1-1	TGTGCCAGCAGTCCCGGGACAGGGGGCGTAGGGACTGAAGCTTTCTTT	CASSPGTGGVGTEAFF
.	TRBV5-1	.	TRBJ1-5	TGCGCCAGCAGCTTGAGCAGCCCTAGCAATCAGCCCCAGCATTTT	CASSLSSPSNQPQHF
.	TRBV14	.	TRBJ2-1	TGTGCCAGCAGCACCCGGACAGCCTACAATGAGCAGTTCTTC	CASSTRTAYNEQFF
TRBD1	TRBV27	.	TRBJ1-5	TGTGCCAGCAGCAAATGGACAGGCATTAATCAGCCCCAGCATTTT	CASSKWTGINQPQHF
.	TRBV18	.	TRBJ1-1	TGTGCCAGCTCACCACTGGCAGGAACTGAAGCTTTCTTT	CASSPLAGTEAFF
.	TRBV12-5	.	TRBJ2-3	TGTGCTAGTGGTTTAGGGGATACGCAGTATTTT	CASGLGDTQYF
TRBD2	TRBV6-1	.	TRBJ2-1	TGTGCCAGCAGTGAAAGGGGTCTAGCGGGAGTTCGAGTGGTGCATGAGCAGTTCTTC	CASSERGLAGVRVVHEQFF
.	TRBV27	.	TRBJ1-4	TGTGCCAGCAGTTTCAGGAGTACTAATGAAAAACTGTTTTTT	CASSFRSTNEKLFF
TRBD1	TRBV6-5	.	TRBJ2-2	TGTGCCAGCAGTTACCGAGGCAGGGGGACCGGGGAGCTGTTTTTT	CASSYRGRGTGELFF
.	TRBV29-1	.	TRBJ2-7	TGCAGCGTGTGGGACGCGGGGGAGCAGTACTTC	CSVWDAGEQYF
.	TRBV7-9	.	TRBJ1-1	TGTGCCAGCAGCTTAGGACCGGACGTGAGAGGGAACACTGAAGCTTTCTTT	CASSLGPDVRGNTEAFF
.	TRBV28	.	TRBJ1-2	TGTGCCAGCAGTTTACTGGGGAACTATGGCTACACCTTC	CASSLLGNYGYTF
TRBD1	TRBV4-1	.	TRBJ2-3	TGCGCCAGCAGCCAGCAGGGGGCCACAGATACGCAGTATTTT	CASSQQGATDTQYF
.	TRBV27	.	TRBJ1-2	TGTGCCAGCAGTCCCGGAAGGCGTCACTATGGCTACACCTTC	CASSPGRRHYGYTF
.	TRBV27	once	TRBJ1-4	TGTGCCAGCACGCCGGAGGCAGGTTATAATGAAAAACTGTTTTTT	CASTPEAGYNEKLFF
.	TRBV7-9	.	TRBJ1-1	TGTGCCAGCAGCTTAGGATTAATTCCTGAAGCTTTCTTT	CASSLGLIPEAFF
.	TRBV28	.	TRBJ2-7	TGTGCCAGCAGTTCTGGGAACGAGCAGTACTTC	CASSSGNEQYF
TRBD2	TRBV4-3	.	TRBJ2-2	TGCGCCAGCAGCCAAGACTACATTAGCGGGCACACCGGGGAGCTGTTTTTT	CASSQDYISGHTGELFF
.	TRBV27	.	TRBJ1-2	TGTGCCAGCGGGTTCACCGGGACACCTCTAGGTGGCTACACCTTC	CASGFTGTPLGGYTF
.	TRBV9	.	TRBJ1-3	TGTGCCAGCAGCCACTCCAGCACTCCGAGCTCTGGAAACACCATATATTTT	CASSHSSTPSSGNTIYF
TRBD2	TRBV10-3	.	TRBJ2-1	TGTGCCACCCTAACTAGCGGGAGTCGCAATGAGCAGTTCTTC	CATLTSGSRNEQFF
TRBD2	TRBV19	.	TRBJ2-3	TGTGCCAGTAGCTGGACTAGCGGGAGCACAGATACGCAGTATTTT	CASSWTSGSTDTQYF
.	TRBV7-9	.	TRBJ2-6	TGTGCCAGCAGCTATAACCGGGCCGGGACGACCCCTGGGGCCAACGTCCTGACTTTC	CASSYNRAGTTPGANVLTF
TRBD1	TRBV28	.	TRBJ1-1	TGTGCCAGCAGTTCACCCCTCTTCGACAGGGCTGGTGCTTTCTTT	CASSSPLFDRAGAFF
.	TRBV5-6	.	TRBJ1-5	TGTGCCAGCAGCCTGGACGGAAGCAATCAGCCCCAGCATTTT	CASSLDGSNQPQHF
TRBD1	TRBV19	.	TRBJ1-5	TGTGCCAGTAGTATGGAGGGACAGAACAATCAGCCCCAGCATTTT	CASSMEGQNNQPQHF
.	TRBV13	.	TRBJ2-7	TGTGCCAGCAGCCCCGGGCCCGAATACTACGAGCAGTACTTC	CASSPGPEYYEQYF
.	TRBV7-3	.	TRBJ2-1	TGTGCCAGCAGCTCCTACGAAAGTCCCAATGAGCAGTTCTTC	CASSSYESPNEQFF
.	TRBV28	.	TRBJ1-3	TGTGCCAGCAGTTGGGCACTTCTGGGAAACACCATATATTTT	CASSWALLGNTIYF
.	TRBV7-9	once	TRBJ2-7	TGTGCCAGCAGCTTCCAGGGATCCGAGCAGTACTTC	CASSFQGSEQYF
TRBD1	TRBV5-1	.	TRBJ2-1	TGCGCCAGCAGCTCGCGACAGGGGTCACCCAATGAGCAGTTCTTC	CASSSRQGSPNEQFF
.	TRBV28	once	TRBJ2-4	TGTGCCAGCAGTCCCCGGGCCCAAAAAGGGAACATTCAGTACTTC	CASSPRAQKGNIQYF
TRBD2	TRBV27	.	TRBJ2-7	TGTGCCAGCAGTTACCCTCGGGGAGGGAGCTTCTACGAGCAGTACTTC	CASSYPRGGSFYEQYF
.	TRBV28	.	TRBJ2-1	TGTGCCAGCAGTTTAATAGCGCTGTCTTACAATGAGCAGTTCTTC	CASSLIALSYNEQFF
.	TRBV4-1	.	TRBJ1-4	TGCGCCAGCAGCCCCCCCCGTCCTTCGGAAGATGAAAAACTGTTTTTT	CASSPPRPSEDEKLFF
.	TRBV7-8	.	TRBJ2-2	TGTGCCAGCAGCTTTATGGAGTCAGGGGATGGTAACGGGGAGCTGTTTTTT	CASSFMESGDGNGELFF
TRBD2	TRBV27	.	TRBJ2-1	TGTGCCAGCAGTTTAGCACTAGCGGGGAGCAATGAGCAGTTCTTC	CASSLALAGSNEQFF
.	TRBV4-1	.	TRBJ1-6	TGCGCCAGCAGCCCGAGGGCAGTACGGTCACCCCTCCACTTT	CASSPRAVRSPLHF
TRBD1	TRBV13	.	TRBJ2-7	TGTGCCAGCAGACCTCCGGGACAGTCCTACGAGCAGTACTTC	CASRPPGQSYEQYF